Below, 7 T cell receptor beta chains from the same sample are listed, as sequenced in a study of shared clonotypes between healthy human individuals. Naive CD8 populations comprised CD45RO-negative cells positively selected for CCR7, excluding terminally differentiated effector memory CD45RA+ cells. Assay: immunoSEQ multiplex PCR; the TCRdb copy retains only in-frame clones and omits some. The sample lists about 2.1 million clones, about 92% occurring once. Material for sequencing was naive CD8+ T cells from PBMCs. The receptor source for this set is a man in his late teens or twenties in good health. Some clones in this sample may be carry-over from other donors' samples.

This sequence joins TRBV15 and TRBJ2-1; maybe TRBD1 (5 bases). The CDR3 has 15 amino acids. The V gene lost 1 base and the J gene lost 3 bases, with 10 bases spanning the gap. Germline V gives CDR1 LNHNV, CDR2 YYDKDF (reference sequence). The CDR3 DNA follows: TGTGCCACCAGCAGAGGGCTGGGGCTCTACAATGAGCAGTTCTTC. Translated, it gives CATSRGLGLYNEQFF.

The V call is TRBV27, the J call TRBJ2-7; 8 bases match TRBD2. CDR1 is MNHEY, CDR2 SMNVEV, per germline (reference sequence). Trimming took 5 bases from V and 2 from J; bases not matched to a gene: 2. The CDR3 covers 13 residues. CDR3: CASSHGRAYEQYF. DNA for the CDR3: TGTGCCAGCAGTCACGGGAGGGCCTACGAGCAGTACTTC.

The CDR3 reads CASRFGKSDTQETQYF. The CDR3 coding sequence is TGTGCAAGTCGCTTCGGGAAGAGTGACACGCAAGAGACCCAGTACTTC. V is TRBV12-2 and J is TRBJ2-5; the table's D call, TRBD2, was not checked against the DNA. TRBV12-2 is designated a pseudogene. This CDR3 comprises 16 residues.

This chain links TRBV29-1 with TRBJ1-2; weak D call: TRBD1 (5 bases). The CDR3 totals 12 residues. Germline CDR1 is SQVTM and CDR2 is ANQGSEA. Trimming removed 6 bases from V and 5 bases from J, with 13 bases in between. This chain's CDR3 is CSVRDPDYGYTF. DNA for the CDR3: TGCAGCGTAAGGGACCCCGATTATGGCTACACCTTC.

The chain has TRBV27 and TRBJ1-1, with D uncertain. Germline-derived CDR1 and CDR2 are MNHEY and SMNVEV (reference sequence). The CDR3 runs 12 residues. Deletions cut 9 bases from V and 7 bases from J, with 15 bases between. The CDR3 DNA reads TGTGCCAGTACCCCCAATCTCAGTGAAGCTTTCTTT. Translating it yields CASTPNLSEAFF.

The V and J genes are TRBV7-9 and TRBJ2-7; TRBD2 matches 10 bases. The CDR3 extends over 15 amino acids. The germline CDR1 and CDR2 sequences are SEHNR and FQNEAQ (reference sequence). V gave up 5 bases and J gave up 3 bases; unmatched junction bases: 7. The CDR3 bases are TGTGCCAGCAGCCCGCATTCTAGCGGGAGCTACGAGCAGTACTTC. It specifies CASSPHSSGSYEQYF. Supplemented by reference TRBV7-9 and TRBJ2-7, the full variable domain reads DTGVSQNPRHKITKRGQNVTFRCDPISEHNRLYWYRQTLGQGPEFLTYFQNEAQLEKSRLLSDRFSAERPKGSFSTLEIQRTEQGDSAMYLCASSPHSSGSYEQYFGPGTRLTVT.

The chain links TRBV27 to TRBJ2-7; 10 bases align to TRBD1. The CDR3 consists of 19 residues. Germline trimming cut 4 bases from V and 1 base from J; bases unmatched to any gene: 16. Germline V CDR1 and CDR2: MNHEY, SMNVEV (reference sequence). Written as DNA, the CDR3 is TGTGCCAGCAGTTCCGCGACAGGGGGCGGTCGCAGGTGGTCCTACGAGCAGTACTTC. Its protein is CASSSATGGGRRWSYEQYF.